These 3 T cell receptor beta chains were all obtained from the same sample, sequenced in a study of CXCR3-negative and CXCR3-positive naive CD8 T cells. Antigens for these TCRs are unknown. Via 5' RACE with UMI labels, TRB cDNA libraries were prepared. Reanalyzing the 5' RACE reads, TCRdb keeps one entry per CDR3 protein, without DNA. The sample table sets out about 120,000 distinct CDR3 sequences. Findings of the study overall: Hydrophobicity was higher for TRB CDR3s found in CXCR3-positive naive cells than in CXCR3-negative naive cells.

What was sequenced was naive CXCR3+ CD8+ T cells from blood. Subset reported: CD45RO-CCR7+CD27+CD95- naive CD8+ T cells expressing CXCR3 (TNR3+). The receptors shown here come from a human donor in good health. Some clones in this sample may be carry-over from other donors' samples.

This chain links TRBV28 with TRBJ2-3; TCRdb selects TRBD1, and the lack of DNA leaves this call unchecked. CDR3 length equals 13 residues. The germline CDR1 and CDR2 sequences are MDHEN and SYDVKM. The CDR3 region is CASMTESTDTQYF.

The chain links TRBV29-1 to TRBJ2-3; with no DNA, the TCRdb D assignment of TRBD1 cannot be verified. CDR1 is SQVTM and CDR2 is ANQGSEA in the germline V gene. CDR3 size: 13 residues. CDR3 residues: CSHQGEYLNTQYF.

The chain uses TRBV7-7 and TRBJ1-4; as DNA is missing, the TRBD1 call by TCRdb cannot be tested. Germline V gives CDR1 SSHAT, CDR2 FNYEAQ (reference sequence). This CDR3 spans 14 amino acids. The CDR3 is CASSSDPGDEKLFF.